Presented here are 26 T cell receptor beta chains from one specimen sequenced in a study of blood T cell repertoires in COVID-19. Generated by immunoSEQ multiplex PCR, the TCRdb table keeps only in-frame clones and is missing some. The table has tens of thousands of clones, roughly 80% seen once; the top ten hold around 10%. Sequencing input: peripheral blood. The receptors were gathered from a man in his fifties or sixties with acute or convalescent COVID-19.

This clone occurred once. This CDR3 is CASSWTGGRDEQFF. The CDR3 nucleotides read TGTGCCAGCAGCTGGACAGGGGGAAGGGATGAGCAGTTCTTC. The genes are TRBV7-9 and TRBJ2-1; the match to TRBD1 covers 10 bases. The CDR3 spans 14 residues. CDR1 and CDR2 (germline): SEHNR, FQNEAQ (reference sequence). The V gene end was trimmed by 4 bases and the J gene end by 8 bases; junction bases not matched to a gene: 5.

J is TRBJ2-1 and V is TRBV7-2; TRBD2 matches 9 bases. Germline assignment: CDR1 SGHTA and CDR2 FQGNSA. Trimming cost V 5 bases and J 6 bases; bases outside gene matches: 5. This CDR3 spans 14 amino acids. In DNA form, the CDR3 reads TGTGCCAGCAGCCCGCGACTAGCGGTCAATGAGCAGTTCTTC. Translated: CASSPRLAVNEQFF.

The gene calls are TRBV18 and TRBJ2-5; D is ambiguous. The CDR3 spans 15 residues. Germline V gene lookup returns CDR1 KGHSH and CDR2 LQKENI. V lost 1 base, J lost 3 bases, and 12 bases lay in between. CDR3 sequence: CASSPRATSEETQYF. The CDR3 DNA reads as TGTGCCAGCTCACCACGAGCGACCTCAGAAGAGACCCAGTACTTC.

The count of this clone is one. J is TRBJ1-5 and V is TRBV19; D possibly corresponds to TRBD1 (5 bases). Germline values: CDR1 LNHDA, CDR2 SQIVND (reference sequence). V shed 6 bases and J shed 2 bases, with 14 bases lying between them. This CDR3 is 15 amino acids long. The CDR3, as DNA: TGTGCCAGTAGCACATGGGGCTCGGGCAATCAGCCCCAGCATTTT. Translation: CASSTWGSGNQPQHF.

The chain uses TRBV9 and TRBJ2-4; 10 bases agree with TRBD2. Germline loops: CDR1 SGDLS, CDR2 YYNGEE. V shed 3 bases and J 6 bases; nucleotides not matched to a gene: 9. The CDR3 consists of 16 residues. CDR3 coding DNA: TGTGCCAGCAGCGCCGACCCCACTAGCGGGGTAAACATTCAGTACTTC. Protein sequence: CASSADPTSGVNIQYF.

The chain links TRBV18 to TRBJ1-5; weak D call: TRBD1 (5 bases). The germline gives CDR1 KGHSH, CDR2 LQKENI. V lost 0 bases and J 4 bases, leaving 13 bases between the germline ends. This CDR3 comprises 16 residues. The CDR3 bases are TGTGCCAGCTCACCACCTTCGGCAGGGAGGAATCAGCCCCAGCATTTT. This codes for CASSPPSAGRNQPQHF.

V gene TRBV4-3 combines with J gene TRBJ1-2; the D gene is possibly TRBD1 (6 bases). V was clipped by 3 bases and J by 2 bases, with 16 bases between them. Germline CDR1 LGHNA, CDR2 YSLEER. The CDR3 contains 16 residues. The CDR3 is CASSQAPGTGNYGYTF. The CDR3 DNA sequence: TGCGCCAGCAGCCAGGCCCCCGGAACAGGGAACTATGGCTACACCTTC.

The chain links TRBV5-4 to TRBJ2-1, with 9 bases identical to TRBD2. Trimming cost V 3 bases and J 3 bases; bases outside gene matches: 10. Germline V gene sequence: CDR1 SGHNT, CDR2 YYREEE (reference sequence). The CDR3 spans 17 residues. This chain's CDR3 is CASSSKIAGASYNEQFF. In DNA form, the CDR3 reads TGTGCCAGCAGCTCCAAAATAGCGGGAGCTAGCTACAATGAGCAGTTCTTC.

Notes on this clone: Germline is not matched at one junction end, which may reflect a read error. This sequence joins TRBV30 and TRBJ2-7; D gene ambiguous. CDR3 size: 13 residues. Germline V gene data show CDR1 as GTSNPN and CDR2 as SVGIG (reference sequence). The chain's CDR3 is CAWSSSAVDDTDF. The CDR3 DNA is TGTGCCTGGAGTAGCTCGGCAGTAGACGACACCGACTTC. The full variable domain, completed using reference TRBV30 and TRBJ2-7, is SQTIHQWPATLVQPVGSPLSLECTVEGTSNPNLYWYRQAAGRGLQLLFYSVGIGQISSEVPQNLSASRPQDRQFILSSKKLLLSDSGFYLCAWSSSAVDDTDFGPGTRLTVT.

V usage is TRBV2 and J usage is TRBJ1-5, with 8 bases fitting TRBD1. V was clipped by 7 bases and J by 2 bases; unmatched bases: 7. The CDR3 is made up of 15 amino acids. Germline V gene lookup returns CDR1 SNHLY and CDR2 FYNNEI. For the CDR3, the DNA is TGTGCCAGCACCCAACAGGGGGGCGGCAATCAGCCCCAGCATTTT. This sequence encodes CASTQQGGGNQPQHF.

CDR3 bases: TGTGCCAGCAGCCCCAAGGACAGGGGGCTGGACGAGCAGTACTTC. Protein: CASSPKDRGLDEQYF. The V gene is TRBV11-2, the J gene TRBJ2-7; TRBD1 matches 11 bases. V gave up 5 bases and J gave up 5 bases; unmatched junction bases: 8. CDR1 is SGHAT, CDR2 FQNNGV, per germline. The CDR3 consists of 15 residues.

V is TRBV12-3 or TRBV12-4 and J is TRBJ2-7; D is perhaps TRBD1 (5 bases). Trimming cost V 5 bases and J 1 base, with 9 bases left between them. CDR3 length: 13 residues. This chain's CDR3 is CASSLGHSYEQYF. In nucleotides, the CDR3 is TGTGCCAGCAGTCTAGGACATTCCTACGAGCAGTACTTC.

The chain recombines TRBV6-6 with TRBJ2-5; TRBD2 might be the D (5 bases). Germline lookup yields CDR1 MNHNY and CDR2 SVGAGI (reference sequence). V lost 2 bases and J 5 bases, leaving 15 bases between the germline ends. The CDR3 length is 15 residues. DNA of the CDR3: TGTGCCAGCAGTTACCCGCCGGGCGGGTTGGAGACCCAGTACTTC. Residues: CASSYPPGGLETQYF.

This clone has only one observation. The chain has TRBV11-2 and TRBJ1-1, with a weak D call TRBD1 (6 bases). V was pared by 4 bases and J by 2 bases, with 8 bases between. From germline, CDR1 is SGHAT and CDR2 FQNNGV. CDR3 length: 13 residues. CDR3 sequence (DNA): TGTGCCAGCAGCTGGGGGCATAACACTGAAGCTTTCTTT. It codes for CASSWGHNTEAFF. Using reference TRBV11-2 and TRBJ1-1 for the parts outside the CDR3, the full variable domain is EAGVAQSPRYKIIEKRQSVAFWCNPISGHATLYWYQQILGQGPKLLIQFQNNGVVDDSQLPKDRFSAERLKGVDSTLKIQPAKLEDSAVYLCASSWGHNTEAFFGQGTRLTVV.

The chain links TRBV10-3 to TRBJ1-2; the D gene is possibly TRBD1 (6 bases). V lost 3 bases, J lost 0 bases, and 11 bases lay in between. From germline, CDR1 is ENHRY and CDR2 SYGVKD. This CDR3 contains 15 residues. Here the CDR3 DNA reads TGTGCCATCAGTGAAACGACAGGATCTAACTATGGCTACACCTTC. It specifies CAISETTGSNYGYTF.

The CDR3 region has the DNA TGTGCCAGCAGCTCCGGACTAGCGGGAGTGAATGAGCAGTTCTTC. As protein: CASSSGLAGVNEQFF. The chain combines TRBV7-9 with TRBJ2-1; 13 nucleotides line up with TRBD2. The CDR3 is 15 amino acids. The J segment lost 7 bases and the V segment lost 4 bases, leaving 4 bases of the junction unmatched. CDR1 and CDR2 from the germline V gene are SEHNR and FQNEAQ (reference sequence).

This clone has more than one count but fewer than ten. V is TRBV28 and J is TRBJ1-6; D is uncertain. The CDR3 is 15 amino acids. Germline V CDR1 and CDR2: MDHEN, SYDVKM. V lost 10 bases, J lost 7 bases, and 20 bases lay in between. CDR3 protein: CATTREGLSNSPLHF. In DNA, the CDR3 is TGTGCCACCACTCGAGAGGGTTTGTCGAATTCACCCCTCCACTTT.

The chain is built from TRBV5-6 and TRBJ2-7; D may be TRBD2 (7 bases). Germline assignment: CDR1 SGHDT and CDR2 YYEEEE. The CDR3 consists of 14 residues. Trimming pared 4 bases from V and 5 bases from J, leaving 16 bases between. CDR3 region: CASSRGRGANEQYF. The CDR3, as DNA: TGTGCCAGCAGCCGGGGTCGGGGGGCCAACGAGCAGTACTTC.

This sequence joins TRBV6-2 or TRBV6-3 and TRBJ1-4; 9 bases match TRBD1. Germline V CDR1 and CDR2: MNHEY, SVGEGT. The CDR3 is 16 residues long. Unmatched junction bases numbered 12, after V lost 5 bases and J lost 8 bases. The CDR3 region is CASSPGTGLYGEKLFF. The CDR3 nucleotides are TGTGCCAGCAGTCCCGGGACAGGGTTATACGGAGAAAAACTGTTTTTT.

This clone has only a few counts. The chain combines TRBV5-1 with TRBJ1-1; 7 bases map to TRBD1. Germline lookup yields CDR1 SGHRS and CDR2 YFSETQ. The CDR3 runs 15 residues. Germline trimming cut 5 bases from V and 1 base from J; bases unmatched to any gene: 8. DNA of the CDR3: TGCGCCAGCAGAGTTTCCGGGACAGCGAACACTGAAGCTTTCTTT. Translated: CASRVSGTANTEAFF.

This clone was detected once. The chain links TRBV6-2 or TRBV6-3 to TRBJ1-5; D gene uncertain. Germline assignment: CDR1 MNHEY and CDR2 SVGEGT. The CDR3 totals 15 residues. Trimming pared 0 bases from V and 4 bases from J, leaving 10 bases between. As DNA, the CDR3 is TGTGCCAGCAGTTACTCACGAACCGGGAATCAGCCCCAGCATTTT. This translates into CASSYSRTGNQPQHF.

The J gene is TRBJ2-7, the V gene TRBV4-3, with 10 bases identical to TRBD2. V gave up 0 bases and J gave up 0 bases; unmatched junction bases: 2. The germline CDR1 and CDR2 sequences are LGHNA and YSLEER. The CDR3 loop spans 16 amino acids. The CDR3 reads CASSQDSSGGSYEQYF. Written as DNA, the CDR3 is TGCGCCAGCAGCCAAGACTCTAGCGGGGGCTCCTACGAGCAGTACTTC.

This chain joins TRBV6-5 and TRBJ2-3, with 8 bases matching TRBD1. V was pared by 6 bases and J by 3 bases, with 8 bases of the junction left unmatched. Germline V CDR1 and CDR2: MNHEY, SVGAGI. The CDR3 is 15 amino acids. The CDR3 DNA sequence: TGTGCCAGCAGCACAGTCGGACAGGGAACAGATACGCAGTATTTT. Encoded protein: CASSTVGQGTDTQYF.

The gene calls are TRBV30 and TRBJ2-3; D call uncertain. The V gene's germline CDR1 is GTSNPN and CDR2 SVGIG (reference sequence). The CDR3 spans 13 residues. V was pared by 3 bases and J by 5 bases, with 12 bases between. This chain's CDR3 is CAWRVTVVDTQYF. Here the CDR3 DNA reads TGTGCCTGGAGGGTTACGGTGGTAGATACGCAGTATTTT.

J is TRBJ2-7 and V is TRBV7-8, with D maybe TRBD1 (6 bases). Trimming pared 1 base from V and 6 bases from J, leaving 19 bases between. CDR1 is SGHVS and CDR2 is FQNEAQ in the germline V gene. This CDR3 region has 16 residues. The CDR3 protein is CASSLVISRGYGEQYF. CDR3 DNA sequence: TGTGCCAGCAGCTTAGTTATCAGCAGGGGATATGGCGAGCAGTACTTC.

The chain is built from TRBV9 and TRBJ1-4, with D perhaps matching TRBD1 (6 bases). The CDR3 is made up of 17 amino acids. CDR1 is SGDLS and CDR2 is YYNGEE in the germline V gene. V gave up 0 bases and J gave up 7 bases, with 19 bases separating them. For the CDR3, the DNA is TGTGCCAGCAGCGTAGTGGGGGCGCAGGGTCTGAGTGAAAAACTGTTTTTT. This sequence encodes CASSVVGAQGLSEKLFF.